These 15 T cell receptor beta chains share one sample of origin, sequenced in a study of T cell repertoires in cytomegalovirus infection. A single record per CDR3 protein comes from TCRdb applying MiXCR to the reads. The sample yields 350,000 to 500,000 distinct CDR3 sequences, about 33% seen once. The sequenced material came from PBMCs. The source is a human donor in good health (CMV status not recorded). Some clones in this sample may be carry-over from other donors' samples.

This clonotype was counted at least ten times. This chain links TRBV7-2 with TRBJ2-1, with 8 bases identical to TRBD1. The CDR3 covers 16 residues. With V trimmed by 2 bases and J by 5 bases, 8 bases remained unmatched. CDR1 and CDR2 from the germline V gene are SGHTA and FQGNSA. CDR3 sequence: CASSLSTGAGDNEQFF. DNA for the CDR3: TGTGCCAGCAGCTTATCGACAGGGGCCGGGGACAATGAGCAGTTCTTC.

This clonotype was counted at least ten times. The chain couples TRBV7-4 to TRBJ2-4, with D possibly being TRBD1 (5 bases). The CDR3 totals 14 residues. Trimming stripped 7 bases from V and 5 bases from J, with 15 bases between. Germline loops: CDR1 SGHVT, CDR2 SQSDAQ. In DNA, the CDR3 is TGTGCCAGCACCCTAGGGGCTTGGGAAAACATTCAGTACTTC. It translates to CASTLGAWENIQYF.

This clonotype was seen a few times. The chain carries TRBV5-4 and TRBJ2-4; 9 bases align to TRBD1. Germline CDR1 reads SGHNT; CDR2 reads YYREEE (reference sequence). CDR3 size: 16 residues. V was pared by 4 bases and J by 7 bases, with 12 bases of the junction left unmatched. The CDR3 coding sequence is TGTGCCAGCAGCCCAGGAGGGGGACAGGGCTACAACATTCAGTACTTC. Translation: CASSPGGGQGYNIQYF.

About this clonotype: This may stem from a read error, because a much larger clone lies one nucleotide away. The chain combines TRBV6-6 with TRBJ1-5; TRBD1 agrees at 7 bases. CDR3 length: 17 residues. Per germline, CDR1 MNHNY and CDR2 SVGAGI (reference sequence). CDR3 protein: CARSYPQGTSYNQPQHF. CDR3 bases: TGTGCCAGAAGTTACCCACAGGGGACGTCTTACAATCAGCCCCAGCATTTT.

This clonotype was observed many times. The V and J genes are TRBV7-2 and TRBJ1-6, with 10 bases aligning to TRBD1. Germline V lookup: CDR1 SGHTA, CDR2 FQGNSA. The CDR3 sequence is 15 residues long. The ends lost 1 base at V and 7 bases at J; junction bases unmatched: 1. CDR3 loop: CASSLGQGANSPLHF. In nucleotides, the CDR3 is TGTGCCAGCAGCTTAGGACAGGGGGCGAATTCACCCCTCCACTTT.

The chain employs TRBV12-3 or TRBV12-4 and TRBJ2-6; 7 bases agree with TRBD1. The CDR3 spans 15 residues. The V segment lost 6 bases and the J segment 4 bases; nucleotides outside the gene matches: 6. CDR3 sequence reads: CASRETGFGANVLTF. As DNA, the CDR3 is TGTGCCAGCAGGGAGACAGGGTTCGGGGCCAACGTCCTGACTTTC.

The chain combines TRBV10-3 with TRBJ2-2; TRBD2 might be the D (6 bases). V lost 9 bases and J 0 bases, leaving 14 bases between the germline ends. Germline lookup yields CDR1 ENHRY and CDR2 SYGVKD. This CDR3 region has 15 residues. CDR3 DNA: TGTGCCATTGGGACTCCGACTTCGAACACCGGGGAGCTGTTTTTT. Its translation is CAIGTPTSNTGELFF.

The chain joins TRBV10-3 to TRBJ1-1; D is unclear. Trimming pared 0 bases from V and 5 bases from J, leaving 10 bases between. Germline V gene data show CDR1 as ENHRY and CDR2 as SYGVKD. This CDR3 contains 14 residues. CDR3 residues: CAISESGGRTEAFF. In DNA, the CDR3 is TGTGCCATCAGTGAGTCGGGTGGGAGGACTGAAGCTTTCTTT.

The chain employs TRBV19 and TRBJ2-7; D perhaps matches TRBD1 (6 bases). This CDR3 is built from 16 residues. V was trimmed by 3 bases and J by 3 bases, leaving 18 bases between them. Germline loops: CDR1 LNHDA, CDR2 SQIVND (reference sequence). The CDR3 spells CASSIGVAGEYYEQYF. For the CDR3, the DNA is TGTGCCAGTAGTATCGGTGTCGCAGGGGAATACTACGAGCAGTACTTC.

V is TRBV7-9 and J is TRBJ2-3, with 8 bases that match TRBD1. Germline V lookup: CDR1 SEHNR, CDR2 FQNEAQ (reference sequence). After removal of 0 bases from V and 6 bases from J, the junction contained 5 bases not matched to a gene. The CDR3 contains 15 residues. Here the CDR3 DNA reads TGTGCCAGCAGCTTAGCCCCAGGGGGCATGGATACGCAGTATTTT. Its translation is CASSLAPGGMDTQYF.

This clonotype occurred a few times. The J gene is TRBJ2-1, the V gene TRBV7-2; 7 nucleotides agree with TRBD1. The CDR3 extends over 14 amino acids. Germline CDR1 reads SGHTA; CDR2 reads FQGNSA. V shed 7 bases, J shed 9 bases, and the junction held 12 bases outside the gene matches. The CDR3: CASIMTGNMGEQFF. CDR3 sequence (DNA): TGTGCCAGCATCATGACAGGGAATATGGGTGAGCAGTTCTTC.

This chain links TRBV4-2 with TRBJ1-1, with D hard to call. The V gene's germline CDR1 is LGHNA and CDR2 YNFKEQ. The CDR3 runs to 15 residues. With 1 base removed from V and 1 base from J, the gap between germline ends came to 10 bases. The CDR3 DNA sequence: TGTGCCAGCAGCCAAGCTTCCTCCCCGAACACTGAAGCTTTCTTT. This sequence encodes CASSQASSPNTEAFF.

This clonotype was recorded a few times. The genes are TRBV4-3 and TRBJ2-1, with a possible D match to TRBD2 (6 bases). The V gene lost 6 bases and the J gene lost 4 bases, with 19 bases spanning the gap. CDR1 and CDR2 (germline): LGHNA, YSLEER. This CDR3 has 16 residues. CDR3 nucleotide sequence: TGCGCCAGCAGACCGAACCGACTAGGGACGTACAATGAGCAGTTCTTC. This sequence encodes CASRPNRLGTYNEQFF.

This clonotype has at least ten counts. The V call is TRBV19, the J call TRBJ2-7, with D perhaps assigned TRBD1 or TRBD2 (5 bases each). Per germline, CDR1 LNHDA and CDR2 SQIVND (reference sequence). V gave up 5 bases and J gave up 0 bases, with 20 bases separating them. The CDR3 is 17 residues long. CDR3 in DNA: TGTGCCAGTAGTTTCCGACCATCGGGACGTCCCTCCTACGAGCAGTACTTC. This encodes CASSFRPSGRPSYEQYF.

The rearrangement uses TRBV19 and TRBJ2-1, with 10 positions matching TRBD2. V lost 5 bases to trimming and J lost 3 bases; unmatched junction nucleotides: 4. This CDR3 has 15 residues. From germline, CDR1 is LNHDA and CDR2 SQIVND (reference sequence). In nucleotides, the CDR3 is TGTGCCAGTAGTCGCCAGCGGGGGGGCTACAATGAGCAGTTCTTC. Its protein product is CASSRQRGGYNEQFF.